A selection of T cell receptor beta chains follows, all from one sample in a study of vaccination and CD4 T cells after COVID-19. TCRdb ran MiXCR on the PCR reads and lists one entry per CDR3 protein. Of about 20,000 distinct CDR3 sequences in the sample, roughly 61% were seen once. Sequenced here: CD4+ T cells from blood, sampled before SARS-CoV-2 vaccination. These receptors were collected from a human donor who had recovered from COVID-19. Each CDR3 is given with its conserved first and last residue. A D gene is named only where the DNA matches it firmly. Where a row states a size, it is once, few, many or the class of an expanded clone; other rows omit it.

CDR3 DNA: TGTGCCAGCATGTACAGACGGACTGAAGCTTTCTTT
CDR3 protein: CASMYRRTEAFF
D gene: .
clone size: .
V gene: TRBV2
J gene: TRBJ1-1

CDR3 DNA: TGTGCCAGCAGTCCGGGACTGAGTAACTATGGCTACACCTTC
CDR3 protein: CASSPGLSNYGYTF
D gene: .
clone size: .
V gene: TRBV6-1
J gene: TRBJ1-2

CDR3 DNA: TGTGCCAGCAGCTTGATTCTAGCGGGAGTGGATACGCAGTATTTT
CDR3 protein: CASSLILAGVDTQYF
D gene: TRBD2
clone size: .
V gene: TRBV7-2
J gene: TRBJ2-3

CDR3 DNA: TGTGCCAGCAAATATGGACAGGCCAATCAGCCCCAGCATTTT
CDR3 protein: CASKYGQANQPQHF
D gene: TRBD1
clone size: .
V gene: TRBV2
J gene: TRBJ1-5

CDR3 DNA: TGTGCCAGCAACAGCGGGTCTCTCTACGAGCAGTACTTC
CDR3 protein: CASNSGSLYEQYF
D gene: .
clone size: .
V gene: TRBV6-1
J gene: TRBJ2-7

CDR3 DNA: TGTGCCATCGGGGTAGTCGATGAGCAGTTCTTC
CDR3 protein: CAIGVVDEQFF
D gene: .
clone size: .
V gene: TRBV6-4
J gene: TRBJ2-1

CDR3 DNA: TGCAGTGCTAGAGATCTCGGCGGGGAGCTGTTTTTT
CDR3 protein: CSARDLGGELFF
D gene: .
clone size: .
V gene: TRBV20-1
J gene: TRBJ2-2

CDR3 DNA: TGTGCCAGCAGTGACCGCTCTGGAAACACCATATATTTT
CDR3 protein: CASSDRSGNTIYF
D gene: .
clone size: few
V gene: TRBV6-1
J gene: TRBJ1-3

CDR3 DNA: TGTGCCACCAGTGATTTGTACCAGTACTTC
CDR3 protein: CATSDLYQYF
D gene: .
clone size: .
V gene: TRBV24-1
J gene: TRBJ2-5

CDR3 DNA: TGTGCCAGCAGCCTTCGGACAGGGTCTCTTGGTGAGCAGTTCTTC
CDR3 protein: CASSLRTGSLGEQFF
D gene: TRBD1
clone size: .
V gene: TRBV7-8
J gene: TRBJ2-1